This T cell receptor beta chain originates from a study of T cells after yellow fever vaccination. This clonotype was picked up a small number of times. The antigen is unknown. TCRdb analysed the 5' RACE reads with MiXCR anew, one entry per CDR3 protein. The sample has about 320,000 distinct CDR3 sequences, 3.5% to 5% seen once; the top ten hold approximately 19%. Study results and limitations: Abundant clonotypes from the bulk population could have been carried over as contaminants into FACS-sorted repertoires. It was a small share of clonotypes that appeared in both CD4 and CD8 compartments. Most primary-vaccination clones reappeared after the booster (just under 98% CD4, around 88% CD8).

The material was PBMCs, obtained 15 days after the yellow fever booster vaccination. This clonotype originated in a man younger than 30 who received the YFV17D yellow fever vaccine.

Here the CDR3 DNA reads TGTGCCAGCTCACCTTCCTCGGGGGTCGACTACGAGCAGTACTTC. This codes for CASSPSSGVDYEQYF. The chain couples TRBV18 to TRBJ2-7, with D tentatively TRBD2 (6 bases). The CDR3 runs to 15 residues. V was cut by 3 bases and J by 3 bases, with 15 bases left in between. Germline CDR1 and CDR2: KGHSH and LQKENI. Filled out from reference TRBV18 and TRBJ2-7, the complete variable domain reads NAGVMQNPRHLVRRRGQEARLRCSPMKGHSHVYWYRQLPEEGLKFMVYLQKENIIDESGMPKERFSAEFPKEGPSILRIQQVVRGDSAAYFCASSPSSGVDYEQYFGPGTRLTVT.